This T cell receptor (beta chain) was obtained from a study of regulatory T cells in long-lasting Graves disease (dated by TCRdb to the early 2020s). With respect to the entire study: Antithyroid drugs had been taken for less than 3 months by newly diagnosed Graves' disease patients. A total of about 35 samples underwent TCR sequencing, from some 13 patients with persistent Graves' disease and some 20 patients with newly diagnosed Graves' disease. The study was registered as a clinical trial and conducted in China. Persistent Graves' disease patients were compared with newly diagnosed Graves' disease patients by peripheral blood TCR sequencing and RNA sequencing. What the authors observed across the whole study: Only the TCR beta chain was sequenced and analyzed. Persistent disease showed preferential use of TRBV28, TRBJ1-2 and TRBJ2-5, whereas newly diagnosed disease favored TRBV20-1 and TRBJ2-1. The study examined only peripheral blood because the primary lesion, thyroid tissue, could not be accessed. Compared with newly diagnosed patients, persistent Graves' disease patients had lower TCR Shannon entropy and fewer highly expanded clones, which suggests clonal expansion. The authors acknowledged the small sample size as a limitation that may reduce accuracy. A larger number of public clonotypes was shared among persistent patients (about 2,700) than among newly diagnosed patients (roughly 1,000).

This clonotype occurred many times. Its cognate antigen has yet to be identified. Base-call qualities are not available, and no considerably larger clone is one nucleotide away. Interpreted using the paper, the time point label stands for: newly diagnosed GD, antithyroid drugs for less than 3 months. For both TCR sequencing and RNA sequencing, RNA was extracted from PBMCs using TRIzol. The diagnosis of Graves' disease followed American Thyroid Association guidelines. Patients were recruited from an endocrinology department in Xi'an, China. Each patient gave about 9.1 milliliters of peripheral blood, collected in an EDTA anticoagulant tube. Ficoll Paque Plus density gradient separation was used to isolate PBMCs, and no further T cell sorting was performed. An Agilent 2100 Bioanalyzer and agarose gel were used to check RNA quality, while a NanoDrop 2000 measured RNA concentration. The library was prepared using multiplex PCR. The listed sequencing device is Illumina HiSeq 4000. TCR beta libraries were built with iRepertoire HTBI primers and Arm-PCR amplification of CDR3 regions. Gel purification was performed on PCR products prior to sequencing. The authors' analysis ran thus. Gene usage analysis of CDR3 amino acid clonotypes relied on the roughly 60 TRBV and about 13 TRBJ segments identified across samples. COPE and FqMerger were used to merge the filtered high-quality paired reads into contigs. BLAST was used to align contigs to IMGT TRBV, TRBD and TRBJ reference genes, and CDR3 was defined according to IMGT. Any clonotype with a frequency above 0.1% was counted as a highly expanded clone. Shannon entropy was used to measure repertoire diversity, and the Gini coefficient was used to measure V-J evenness. Clonotypes shared by more than one individual were considered public. The raw public data were reprocessed by TCRdb itself: fastp quality trimming at Q25, MiXCR clonotype calling, in-frame beta chains only. A single entry per CDR3 protein holds the most common genes and DNA from its merged rows. TCRdb's processing, not the authors' own work, is the source of the V and J calls. The sample table contains more than 300,000 distinct CDR3 sequences; only one count was recorded for 16% of them. The top ten clones comprise 20% of the sample.

V gives up 6 bases and J gives up 2 bases, and the segment between their germline ends measures 16 bases. The CDR1 and CDR2 encoded by the germline V gene are MNHNS and SASEGT. The CDR3 goes from the cysteine to the phenylalanine over 15 residues. Of all the DNA, just the CDR3 is kept, 45 bases in frame from base 1. The sample also formed part of further work on T cells in Graves' hyperthyroidism and ophthalmopathy. Looking at the second paper: A patient counted as having stable Graves' hyperthyroidism if no progression to ophthalmopathy occurred over 18 months of follow-up. Hyperthyroidism patients were aged 18 to 65 years and newly diagnosed, with disease duration of less than 2 months. Patients with uncontrolled infections, other autoimmune diseases, pregnancy or lactation were excluded. Clinical symptoms, serum thyroxine and TRAb, thyroid ultrasound, and orbital computed tomography formed the basis for the diagnoses. The first round of RT-PCR for the TCR CDR3 was performed with the HTBI primer set and the Qiagen OneStep RT-PCR kit. Blood samples also contained most of the expanded thyroid clonotypes (frequency above 0.001), which suggests that blood repertoires may reflect thyroid immune responses. In cross-validation, a model built on a 13 V-J signature told ophthalmopathy apart from stable hyperthyroidism with approximately 90% sensitivity and about 81% specificity, and in testing the same model reached 80%/75%. In validation, the model predicted progression to ophthalmopathy with over 60% sensitivity and approximately 78% specificity, a median of approximately 6.5 months before onset. A discovery cohort of around 98 patients, approximately 45 with Graves' ophthalmopathy and 55 to 60 with stable Graves' hyperthyroidism, was used to find distinguishing TCR V-J signatures. Prospective prediction of ophthalmopathy was tested in an independent validation cohort consisting of about 19 hyperthyroidism patients and around 17 patients who later progressed to ophthalmopathy. For training and testing, the roughly 100 patients in the discovery cohort were randomly divided in a 7:3 ratio. The study also compared thyroid tissue and blood T-cell repertoires from more than five Graves' hyperthyroidism patients. Once sampling was done, hyperthyroidism patients were given methimazole at a starting dose of 30 mg daily, whereas ophthalmopathy patients were given high-dose intravenous methylprednisolone. A second multiplex PCR round built the libraries, followed by size selection and purification. The libraries were sequenced on an Illumina HiSeq2000 using paired-end 100 bp reads. Raw data were processed with SOAPnuke, discarding reads with adapters, uncalled bases, mean Phred below 15, or no exact constant-primer or identifier match. High-quality paired reads were merged using COPE v1.2.5, and each unique nucleotide sequence was defined as a clonotype. Clonotypes were aligned to IMGT TRBV, TRBD and TRBJ reference segments using MiTCR v1.1. The analysis included only V-J combinations with a frequency above 0.0001, which together covered approximately 99% of the repertoires. A TCS score was defined as the ratio between F50 (clonal expansion) and ExV (chaos), using BLOSUM62-based TCRdist between CDR3 peptides within each V-J. Welch's t-statistics and random forest reduced 500 to 650 V-J features to around 14, which were used in a naive Bayes classifier (R e1071). No statistical method was used to set the sample size in advance, and investigators knew the group allocation. The paper reports TCR Vbeta CDR3 sequencing of fewer than 150 peripheral blood samples: around 41 ophthalmopathy, roughly 80 hyperthyroidism and around 17 progressor patients.

The sequences come from peripheral blood mononuclear cells (PBMCs), collected at new diagnosis, from a patient treated with antithyroid drugs. The source is a woman in her late teens or twenties with Graves disease. Donor details come from another sample of the same person, matched by shared clones. The rearranged chain carries TRBV6-1 and TRBJ1-1, with TRBD1 tentatively as D gene (6 bases match). The CDR3 here reads CASRTDRLRNTEAFF. The bases are TGTGCCAGCAGGACCGACAGGCTCCGAAACACTGAAGCTTTCTTT.